A single sample gave rise to the 31 T cell receptor beta chains below, sequenced in a study of OX40 agonist ivuxolimab in advanced cancers. The library was generated by the immunoSEQ multiplex PCR assay. The table was pulled from immuneACCESS by TCRdb, which kept in-frame rearrangements only. Such tables lose some clones; where checked, under half of the loss comes from unresolved V genes, and the rest has no known cause. The sample includes approximately 97,000 clones, with approximately 87% observed a single time. The top ten clones comprise 5.5% of the sample. Sequencing was performed on CD4+ or CD8+ T cells sorted from blood, taken in a trial of the OX40 agonist ivuxolimab. All receptors come from an adult with an advanced solid tumor such as melanoma, head and neck, liver or kidney cancer.

V and J are TRBV7-8 and TRBJ1-1, with D perhaps matching TRBD1 (5 bases). Trimming cost V 3 bases and J 4 bases, with 15 bases left between them. CDR1 and CDR2 (germline): SGHVS, FQNEAQ. The CDR3 has 15 residues. Written as DNA, the CDR3 is TGTGCCAGCAGCTTCGGGGGGGGTAGCGGCACTGAAGCTTTCTTT. This sequence encodes CASSFGGGSGTEAFF.

This clone has a handful of counts. The chain has TRBV30 and TRBJ1-1, with D possibly matching TRBD1 (5 bases). Trimming removed 3 bases from V and 4 bases from J, with 12 bases in between. The CDR3 is 13 residues long. Germline V gene sequence: CDR1 GTSNPN, CDR2 SVGIG (reference sequence). DNA for the CDR3: TGTGCCTGGAGCCCAGGGTCTGTCACTGAAGCTTTCTTT. It is translated as CAWSPGSVTEAFF.

A few counts support this clone. The chain is built from TRBV30 and TRBJ2-7; 8 nucleotides match TRBD2. The J segment lost 1 base and the V segment lost 3 bases, leaving 8 bases of the junction unmatched. This CDR3 has 15 amino acids. Germline V gene sequence: CDR1 GTSNPN, CDR2 SVGIG (reference sequence). The DNA of the CDR3 is TGTGCCTGGAGAACCTCTAGCGGGTTTTCCTACGAGCAGTACTTC. As protein: CAWRTSSGFSYEQYF.

The chain combines TRBV6-5 with TRBJ1-2; 8 bases are a match to TRBD1. CDR3 length: 11 residues. CDR1 and CDR2 from the germline V gene are MNHEY and SVGAGI. Germline trimming cut 8 bases from V and 8 bases from J; bases unmatched to any gene: 4. CDR3 sequence (DNA): TGTGCCAGCCGGACAGGGAGAGGCTACACCTTC. As protein: CASRTGRGYTF.

The rearrangement links TRBV18 to TRBJ2-3; 7 nucleotides agree with TRBD1. CDR1 and CDR2 from the germline V gene are KGHSH and LQKENI. CDR3 length: 14 amino acids. The V and J ends lost 5 bases and 5 bases, in that order; junction bases with no gene match: 7. Written as DNA, the CDR3 is TGTGCCAGCTCATACAGACAGGGACAAGATACGCAGTATTTT. It translates to CASSYRQGQDTQYF.

V and J are TRBV6-1 and TRBJ1-1; the D is unclear. Germline assignment: CDR1 MNHNS and CDR2 SASEGT. Trimming removed 6 bases at V and 1 base at J, with 9 bases between. The CDR3 covers 13 residues. In DNA form, the CDR3 reads TGTGCCAGCAGGAGGTTGGGGAACACTGAAGCTTTCTTT. Its translation is CASRRLGNTEAFF.

This clone was counted a single time. The chain couples TRBV4-3 to TRBJ1-6, with D perhaps matching TRBD1 (5 bases). Deletions cut 0 bases from V and 12 bases from J, with 12 bases between. Per germline, CDR1 LGHNA and CDR2 YSLEER. The CDR3 has 14 residues. The DNA of the CDR3 is TGCGCCAGCAGCCAAGATACAGGAGGTAGACCCCTCCACTTT. Protein sequence: CASSQDTGGRPLHF.

The rearrangement joins TRBV9 to TRBJ2-3; 11 bases are a match to TRBD2. The CDR3 runs to 15 residues. In germline, CDR1 is SGDLS, CDR2 YYNGEE. J was trimmed by 4 bases and V by 7 bases; bases with no gene match: 8. CDR3 loop: CASSELAGASDTQYF. Written as DNA, the CDR3 is TGTGCCAGCTCCGAACTAGCGGGGGCCTCAGATACGCAGTATTTT.

CDR3 DNA sequence: TGTGCCAGTACCCTGACAGGGGAGGGAAACATTCAGTACTTC. This gives the protein CASTLTGEGNIQYF. The chain links TRBV19 to TRBJ2-4; possibly TRBD1 for D (8 bases). Trimming cost V 7 bases and J 6 bases, with 16 bases left between them. Germline values: CDR1 LNHDA, CDR2 SQIVND (reference sequence). The CDR3 sequence is 14 residues long.

The chain is built from TRBV6-5 and TRBJ2-5, with TRBD2 identical over 10 bases. The J call may be faulty, since TRBJ2-7 better matches the DNA end. CDR1 is MNHEY and CDR2 is SVGAGI in the germline V gene. The CDR3 is 15 residues long. The CDR3 bases are TGTGCCAGCAGTTACTCCCTAGCGGGAGCGAGCGAGCAGTACTTC. Protein: CASSYSLAGASEQYF.

The chain combines TRBV2 with TRBJ2-3; 9 positions agree with TRBD1. From germline, CDR1 is SNHLY and CDR2 FYNNEI. Trimming at V came to 8 bases and at J to 3 bases, leaving 12 bases not matched to a gene. CDR3 length: 16 residues. This CDR3 reads CASSTPGQGGTDTQYF. Here the CDR3 DNA reads TGTGCCAGCTCTACCCCGGGACAGGGAGGGACAGATACGCAGTATTTT. The variable domain in full, completed from reference TRBV2 and TRBJ2-3, reads EPEVTQTPSHQVTQMGQEVILRCVPISNHLYFYWYRQILGQKVEFLVSFYNNEISEKSEIFDDQFSVERPDGSNFTLKIRSTKLEDSAMYFCASSTPGQGGTDTQYFGPGTRLTVL.

The chain carries TRBV15 and TRBJ1-2, with 7 positions matching TRBD1. J was trimmed by 9 bases and V by 4 bases; bases with no gene match: 17. The CDR3 covers 16 residues. Looked up from germline, CDR1 is LNHNV and CDR2 is YYDKDF (reference sequence). The DNA of the CDR3 is TGTGCCACCAGCACTGGGACAGTACCTAGTCGGGAGAGCTACACCTTC. This translates into CATSTGTVPSRESYTF.

This clone was observed once. This sequence joins TRBV27 and TRBJ1-2; perhaps TRBD1 as D (5 bases). Germline lookup yields CDR1 MNHEY and CDR2 SMNVEV (reference sequence). The CDR3 consists of 15 residues. Trimming stripped 8 bases from V and 4 bases from J, with 20 bases between. CDR3: CASGDNVMGLYGYTF. In DNA, the CDR3 is TGTGCCAGCGGGGATAACGTAATGGGACTCTATGGCTACACCTTC.

V is TRBV7-8 and J is TRBJ2-1; no reliable D call. CDR3 length: 11 amino acids. V was cut by 0 bases and J by 9 bases, with 3 bases left in between. In germline, CDR1 is SGHVS, CDR2 FQNEAQ. CDR3 nucleotide sequence: TGTGCCAGCAGCTTAGCAGGTGAGCAGTTCTTC. As protein: CASSLAGEQFF.

The J gene is TRBJ2-1, the V gene TRBV2, with D possibly TRBD2 on 6 matching bases. This CDR3 has 12 residues. Germline V gene sequence: CDR1 SNHLY, CDR2 FYNNEI. Trimming took 6 bases from V and 10 from J, leaving 13 bases between them. CDR3 protein: CASRNELAEQFF. DNA for the CDR3: TGTGCCAGCAGGAATGAACTAGCAGAGCAGTTCTTC.

CDR3 loop: CASSTTRGTAIVPYEQYF. The CDR3 DNA is TGCGCCAGCAGTACTACCCGTGGGACGGCAATTGTACCCTACGAGCAGTACTTC. J is TRBJ2-7 and V is TRBV10-2, with D perhaps matching TRBD1 or TRBD2 (5 bases each). V lost 5 bases and J lost 2, with 25 bases in between. Germline CDR1 WSHSY, CDR2 SAAADI. The CDR3 totals 18 residues.

The rearrangement links TRBV18 to TRBJ1-1; TRBD1 aligns across 7 bases. V lost 5 bases and J lost 5; bases outside the gene matches: 5. Germline V CDR1 and CDR2: KGHSH, LQKENI. CDR3 size: 13 residues. In nucleotides, the CDR3 is TGTGCCAGCTCAGAGGGGGCAAGAACTGAAGCTTTCTTT. Amino acids: CASSEGARTEAFF.

V gene TRBV7-9 combines with J gene TRBJ1-4; 7 positions agree with TRBD1. The germline V gene has CDR1 SEHNR and CDR2 FQNEAQ (reference sequence). Unmatched junction bases numbered 7, after V lost 5 bases and J lost 4 bases. The CDR3 is made up of 15 amino acids. Here the CDR3 reads CASSPTTGINEKLFF. The CDR3 DNA is TGTGCCAGCAGCCCTACGACAGGGATTAATGAAAAACTGTTTTTT.

The CDR3 DNA follows: TGTGCCAGTAGGTTCGGGACAGGGTCCGGCTACACCTTC. Its translation: CASRFGTGSGYTF. The chain combines TRBV19 with TRBJ1-2; 9 bases fit TRBD1. The germline V gene encodes CDR1 LNHDA and CDR2 SQIVND (reference sequence). This CDR3 has 13 amino acids. V was pared by 6 bases and J by 8 bases, with 7 bases of the junction left unmatched.

The rearrangement links TRBV6-5 to TRBJ1-5; TRBD1 matches 7 bases. CDR1 is MNHEY, CDR2 SVGAGI, per germline. V was pared by 8 bases and J by 3 bases, with 4 bases of the junction left unmatched. The length of the CDR3 is 13 residues. CDR3 sequence (DNA): TGTGCCAGCCGACAGGGCTTCAATCAGCCCCAGCATTTT. It yields the protein CASRQGFNQPQHF.

The chain carries TRBV11-3 and TRBJ2-6; D unresolved. Between the trimmed V and J ends, which lost 7 bases and 3 bases, there was a span of 13 bases. The CDR3 is made up of 15 amino acids. Germline V gene sequence: CDR1 SGHNT, CDR2 YENEEA. The CDR3 nucleotides read TGTGCCAGCACCCCGTACGAGAGTGGGGCCAACGTCCTGACTTTC. Amino acids: CASTPYESGANVLTF.

The chain is built from TRBV19 and TRBJ1-2; D is unresolved. V was trimmed by 3 bases and J by 3 bases, leaving 8 bases between them. The CDR3 spans 13 residues. Germline V CDR1 and CDR2: LNHDA, SQIVND (reference sequence). CDR3 sequence reads: CASSILSDYGYTF. The DNA of the CDR3 is TGTGCCAGTAGTATTTTGTCTGACTATGGCTACACCTTC. Combining the CDR3 with reference TRBV19 and TRBJ1-2 gives the whole variable domain DGGITQSPKYLFRKEGQNVTLSCEQNLNHDAMYWYRQDPGQGLRLIYYSQIVNDFQKGDIAEGYSVSREKKESFPLTVTSAQKNPTAFYLCASSILSDYGYTFGSGTRLTVV.

The gene calls are TRBV7-3 and TRBJ1-2; D not certain. The germline V gene encodes CDR1 SGHTA and CDR2 FQGTGA. The CDR3 extends over 14 amino acids. V was clipped by 0 bases and J by 7 bases, with 12 bases between them. The CDR3 reads CASSLTGRVGGYTF. CDR3 DNA sequence: TGTGCCAGCAGCTTAACGGGGAGGGTCGGTGGCTACACCTTC.

The gene calls are TRBV6-6 and TRBJ1-4; 7 nucleotides align to TRBD1. Unmatched junction bases numbered 7, after V lost 4 bases and J lost 8 bases. CDR1 MNHNY and CDR2 SVGAGI come from the germline V gene (reference sequence). This CDR3 is 14 amino acids long. CDR3 sequence reads: CASSSSGGEEKLFF. The DNA for the CDR3 is TGTGCCAGCAGTTCATCAGGGGGAGAGGAAAAACTGTTTTTT.

This clone occurred a few times. This chain connects TRBV6-4 to TRBJ2-5, with no clear D. Germline V gene sequence: CDR1 MRHNA, CDR2 SNTAGT. CDR3 length: 17 residues. V was shortened by 3 bases and J by 0 bases, with 17 bases between the two germline ends. The chain's CDR3 is CASSEKVERDYQETQYF. CDR3 bases: TGTGCCAGCAGTGAGAAGGTCGAAAGAGATTACCAAGAGACCCAGTACTTC.

V is TRBV15 and J is TRBJ1-4; 8 nucleotides agree with TRBD1. J was trimmed by 6 bases and V by 4 bases; bases with no gene match: 4. CDR1 LNHNV and CDR2 YYDKDF come from the germline V gene (reference sequence). The CDR3 is made up of 14 amino acids. The CDR3 nucleotides read TGTGCCACCAGCATCGGACAGGGAGATGAAAAACTGTTTTTT. Its translation: CATSIGQGDEKLFF. The entire variable domain, with the rest obtained from reference TRBV15 and TRBJ1-4, is as follows: DAMVIQNPRYQVTQFGKPVTLSCSQTLNHNVMYWYQQKSSQAPKLLFHYYDKDFNNEADTPDNFQSRRPNTSFCFLDIRSPGLGDTAMYLCATSIGQGDEKLFFGSGTQLSVL.

The V and J genes are TRBV4-1 and TRBJ1-6, with no clear D. Germline assignment: CDR1 MGHRA and CDR2 YSYEKL. The CDR3 spans 15 residues. V was clipped by 0 bases and J by 7 bases, with 10 bases between them. CDR3 coding DNA: TGCGCCAGCAGCCAAGATCTATTCCCAAATTCACCCCTCCACTTT. Protein product: CASSQDLFPNSPLHF.

This clone was counted only a few times. This same CDR3 is encoded by further DNA sequences in the sample. J is TRBJ2-4 and V is TRBV19; no firm D call. This CDR3 is built from 14 residues. Trimming pared 3 bases from V and 1 base from J, leaving 7 bases between. The germline CDR1 and CDR2 sequences are LNHDA and SQIVND (reference sequence). The CDR3 DNA sequence: TGTGCCAGTAGTATGGGGAAGGCCAAAAACATTCAGTACTTC. It encodes CASSMGKAKNIQYF.

The chain joins TRBV4-1 to TRBJ2-1; 9 bases are a match to TRBD1. Germline V lookup: CDR1 MGHRA, CDR2 YSYEKL. The CDR3 is 14 residues long. Trimming removed 4 bases from V and 7 bases from J; junction bases left unmatched: 5. The CDR3, as DNA: TGCGCCAGCAGCCGGGGACAGGGCACAAATGAGCAGTTCTTC. It encodes CASSRGQGTNEQFF.

J is TRBJ2-1 and V is TRBV7-6, with 7 nucleotides matching TRBD1. Per the germline V gene, CDR1 is SGHVS and CDR2 is FNYEAQ. This CDR3 comprises 18 residues. V lost 1 base to trimming and J lost 3 bases; unmatched junction nucleotides: 12. CDR3 loop: CASSLGGSTGAYYNEQFF. The DNA for the CDR3 is TGTGCCAGCAGCTTAGGGGGGTCCACAGGGGCTTACTACAATGAGCAGTTCTTC.

Only one count was recorded for this clone. The chain has TRBV2 and TRBJ2-7; D gene uncertain. V was cut by 5 bases and J by 2 bases, with 7 bases left in between. The CDR3 runs 12 residues. Germline V gene data show CDR1 as SNHLY and CDR2 as FYNNEI. In DNA, the CDR3 is TGTGCCAGCAGTCTCACTACCTACGAGCAGTACTTC. Amino acid sequence: CASSLTTYEQYF. The variable domain in full, with the rest retrieved from reference TRBV2 and TRBJ2-7, is EPEVTQTPSHQVTQMGQEVILRCVPISNHLYFYWYRQILGQKVEFLVSFYNNEISEKSEIFDDQFSVERPDGSNFTLKIRSTKLEDSAMYFCASSLTTYEQYFGPGTRLTVT.